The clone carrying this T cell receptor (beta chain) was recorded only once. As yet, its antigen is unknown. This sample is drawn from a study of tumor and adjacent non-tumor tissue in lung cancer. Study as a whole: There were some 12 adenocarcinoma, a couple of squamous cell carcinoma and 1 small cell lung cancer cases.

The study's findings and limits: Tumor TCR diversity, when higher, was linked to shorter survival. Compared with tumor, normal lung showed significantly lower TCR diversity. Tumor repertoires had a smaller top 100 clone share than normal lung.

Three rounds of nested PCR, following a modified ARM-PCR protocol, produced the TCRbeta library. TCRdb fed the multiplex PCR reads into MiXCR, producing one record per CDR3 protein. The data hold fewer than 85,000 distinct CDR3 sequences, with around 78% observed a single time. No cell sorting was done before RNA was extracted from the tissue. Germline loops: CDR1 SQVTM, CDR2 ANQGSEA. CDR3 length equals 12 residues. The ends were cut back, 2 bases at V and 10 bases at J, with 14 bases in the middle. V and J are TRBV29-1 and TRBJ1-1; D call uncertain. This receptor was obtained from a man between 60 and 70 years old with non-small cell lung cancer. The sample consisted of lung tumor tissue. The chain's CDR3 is CSVEFGPAGAFF. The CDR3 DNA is TGCAGCGTTGAATTCGGTCCGGCTGGAGCTTTCTTT.